The 10 T cell receptor beta chains presented below share a single source sample, sequenced in a study of vaccination and CD4 T cells after COVID-19 (dated by TCRdb to between 2021 and 2024). The receptor library was made with PCR. The sequencer was an Illumina iSeq 100. TCR sequencing of DNA from cultured CD4+ T cells used the Oncomine TCR Beta short-read assay at the Johns Hopkins FTIC core. TCRdb reworked the public reads: Q25 trimming with fastp, MiXCR clone assembly, productive beta chains retained. Every distinct CDR3 protein forms one entry, paired with its most common genes and DNA. The sample records approximately 11,000 distinct CDR3 sequences, less than 70% of which are singletons. The top ten clones comprise around 8.5% of the sample. The sample's treatment or condition label, in plain terms: approximately 11-day PBMC culture with coronavirus spike peptide pools or control peptides (ViraFEST assay).

These receptors lack a known antigen. Sequenced input: CD4+ T cells from blood, cultured in vitro. All receptors derive from a human donor who had recovered from COVID-19.

The chain is built from TRBV15 and TRBJ2-3; 7 bases align to TRBD2. With V trimmed by 0 bases and J by 0 bases, 3 bases remained unmatched. The CDR3 spans 16 residues. Germline V CDR1 and CDR2: LNHNV, YYDKDF (reference sequence). The chain's CDR3 is CATSRDFSGSTDTQYF. Written as DNA, the CDR3 is TGTGCCACCAGCAGAGATTTTAGCGGGAGCACAGATACGCAGTATTTT.

The V call is TRBV2, the J call TRBJ1-1; D remains unclear. V was pared by 5 bases and J by 1 base, with 14 bases between. The V gene's germline CDR1 is SNHLY and CDR2 FYNNEI. The CDR3 is 15 residues long. CDR3 DNA: TGTGCCAGCAGTCGTTTAAATACAGCGAACACTGAAGCTTTCTTT. Protein product: CASSRLNTANTEAFF.

This chain links TRBV5-4 with TRBJ1-2; no definite D call. Trimming left V 0 bases short and J 2 bases short, with 8 bases between. Germline V gives CDR1 SGHNT, CDR2 YYREEE (reference sequence). The CDR3 spans 14 residues. Written as DNA, the CDR3 is TGTGCCAGCAGCTTGGCCGGGAGAAACTATGGCTACACCTTC. The encoded protein is CASSLAGRNYGYTF.

The rearrangement joins TRBV6-5 to TRBJ1-1; weak D call: TRBD1 (6 bases). This CDR3 has 17 amino acids. V was shortened by 0 bases and J by 3 bases, with 17 bases between the two germline ends. CDR1 MNHEY and CDR2 SVGAGI come from the germline V gene. CDR3 amino acids: CASSYSTGFAGDTEAFF. CDR3 DNA sequence: TGTGCCAGCAGTTACTCGACAGGCTTCGCCGGGGACACTGAAGCTTTCTTT.

The rearrangement uses TRBV27 and TRBJ2-1; the D gene is possibly TRBD1 (6 bases). This CDR3 region has 15 residues. CDR1 is MNHEY and CDR2 is SMNVEV in the germline V gene (reference sequence). The germline V and J ends were trimmed by 2 bases and 8 bases, with 16 bases remaining between them. CDR3 DNA: TGTGCCAGCAGTTTAAAGTCACAGGGTGTGTATGAGCAGTTCTTC. It codes for CASSLKSQGVYEQFF.

This clonotype occurred a few times. This chain connects TRBV10-1 to TRBJ2-2; D may match TRBD1 or TRBD2 (6 bases each). Germline V gene lookup returns CDR1 WNHNN and CDR2 SYGVQD (reference sequence). Deletions cut 3 bases from V and 4 bases from J, with 18 bases between. This CDR3 has 17 amino acids. The CDR3 sequence is CASSEASLRGGTGELFF. The CDR3 coding sequence is TGCGCCAGCAGTGAAGCGAGTCTCAGGGGAGGCACCGGGGAGCTGTTTTTT.

This clonotype was picked up one time. This chain joins TRBV6-1 and TRBJ2-3, with 8 positions matching TRBD2. This CDR3 is built from 15 residues. The V and J ends lost 6 bases and 6 bases, in that order; junction bases with no gene match: 11. CDR1 MNHNS and CDR2 SASEGT come from the germline V gene. DNA of the CDR3: TGTGCCAGCAGCTCGGCGGGGGGACGTTCGGATACGCAGTATTTT. Translated, it gives CASSSAGGRSDTQYF.

This chain links TRBV20-1 with TRBJ2-1; 7 bases are a match to TRBD1. CDR3 size: 14 residues. CDR1 is DFQATT and CDR2 is SNEGSKA in the germline V gene (reference sequence). The junction had 7 bases not matched to a gene; V was cut back by 6 bases and J by 2 bases. The CDR3 loop is CSAQMGQTYNEQFF. Here the CDR3 DNA reads TGCAGTGCCCAAATGGGACAGACCTACAATGAGCAGTTCTTC.

The chain employs TRBV20-1 and TRBJ2-5; no firm D call. V gave up 1 base and J gave up 1 base, with 4 bases separating them. Germline V lookup: CDR1 DFQATT, CDR2 SNEGSKA (reference sequence). The CDR3 has 12 amino acids. The CDR3 spells CSARGSQETQYF. The CDR3 DNA sequence: TGCAGTGCTAGAGGCAGCCAAGAGACCCAGTACTTC.

This clonotype has a handful of counts. The CDR3 nucleotides are TGTGCCAGTACTTCGAACCGGGCCGAGGCCGAGACCCAGTACTTC. Amino acid sequence: CASTSNRAEAETQYF. The chain combines TRBV19 with TRBJ2-5, with no clear D. CDR3 size: 15 residues. Germline CDR1 reads LNHDA; CDR2 reads SQIVND (reference sequence). V lost 7 bases to trimming and J lost 5 bases, with 20 bases between them.